This T cell receptor beta chain was sequenced during a study of cytomegalovirus exposure and HLA in healthy donors. Primers included in the PCR were 60 Vbeta and 13 Jbeta primers. Sequenced by immunoSEQ multiplex PCR; TCRdb stores in-frame clones only, minus some. This sample's table reports 38,000 or so clones. This CDR3 is 13 amino acids long. Germline V gene sequence: CDR1 SGHRS, CDR2 YFSETQ. V was pared by 0 bases and J by 3 bases, with 5 bases between. Specimen: PBMCs. The rearrangement joins TRBV5-1 to TRBJ2-3; no definite D call. This TCR was recovered from a man between 40 and 49 years old in good health and CMV-seropositive. The CDR3 spells CASSLAQTDTQYF. CDR3 DNA sequence: TGCGCCAGCAGCTTGGCCCAGACAGATACGCAGTATTTT.